This T cell receptor (beta chain) was captured in a study of cytomegalovirus exposure and HLA in healthy donors. PCR used 60 Vbeta primers and 13 Jbeta primers. TCRdb keeps only in-frame clones here, not all; method: immunoSEQ multiplex PCR. Of about 190,000 clones listed, 82% are singletons. CDR1 and CDR2 from the germline V gene are MNHEY and SMNVEV (reference sequence). Trimming removed 5 bases from V and 0 bases from J; junction bases left unmatched: 3. This CDR3 comprises 15 residues. Only one count was recorded for this clone. Sequencing was carried out using PBMCs. This clonotype was sampled from a woman aged 18-29 years in good health and CMV-seronegative. The chain employs TRBV27 and TRBJ1-3, with 8 bases that match TRBD1. The CDR3 DNA reads as TGTGCCAGCAGTCTTCAGGGGGCCTCTGGAAACACCATATATTTT. Translation gives CASSLQGASGNTIYF.